The count of the clone carrying this T cell receptor beta chain is one. Its cognate antigen is unknown. These data belong to a study of brain metastases from non-small cell lung cancer. The CDR3 is made up of 13 amino acids. Trimming pared 1 base from V and 3 bases from J, leaving 5 bases between. Germline lookup yields CDR1 SGHAT and CDR2 FQNNGV. TCRdb's copy holds only in-frame clones and misses some; the assay was immunoSEQ multiplex PCR. The repertoire holds fewer than 4,500 clones, around 90% seen once, with roughly 3.4% in the top ten. General observations from the study: Paired brain metastases and primary tumors largely shared TCR repertoires.

This chain connects TRBV11-2 to TRBJ2-3, with D hard to call. The clonotype was recovered from a donor at least 40 years old with non-small cell lung cancer. The source material was primary lung tumor tissue. CDR3 protein: CASSLAPTDTQYF. In DNA, the CDR3 is TGTGCCAGCAGCTTAGCCCCTACAGATACGCAGTATTTT.